This paragraph reports one T cell receptor beta chain. Trimming cost V 5 bases and J 2 bases, with 16 bases left between them. CDR3 length: 15 amino acids. Germline V gene data show CDR1 as SGHTA and CDR2 as FQGNSA. This sample is drawn from a study of beta chain features in type 1 diabetes. As every portion of the isolated RNA was reverse transcribed, the sequencing read expressed TCRB transcripts. Profiling relied on immunoSEQ multiplex PCR, and the TCRdb table lists in-frame clones only, not all of them. The table lists 150,000 to 200,000 clones, about 13% of them singletons. The clonotype comes from a woman between 18 and 30 years old in good health. The rearrangement uses TRBV7-2 and TRBJ2-7; a weak D match, TRBD2 (6 bases). Specimen: central memory CD4+ T cells from blood. Here the CDR3 DNA reads TGTGCCAGCAGCCCGCCAAGGCGGGGTACCTACGAGCAGTACTTC. Translation gives CASSPPRRGTYEQYF.